A single sample is the source of the 26 T cell receptor beta chains below, sequenced in a study of T cells in Graves' hyperthyroidism and ophthalmopathy. There were TCR beta CDR3 regions amplified from RNA transcripts. TCR CDR3 regions were first amplified by RT-PCR with HTBI primers. TCRdb analysed the multiplex PCR reads with MiXCR anew, one entry per CDR3 protein. The table records over 550,000 distinct CDR3 sequences, around 17% of them present only once. Sequencing input: blood. The receptors originated from a woman under 30 with Graves' hyperthyroidism.

This clonotype was seen at least ten times. The V gene is TRBV28, the J gene TRBJ2-7; D gene ambiguous. Trimming left V 5 bases short and J 1 base short, with 15 bases between. This CDR3 comprises 15 residues. Germline values: CDR1 MDHEN, CDR2 SYDVKM. This chain's CDR3 is CASSHPRLESYEQYF. The CDR3 DNA sequence: TGTGCCAGCAGTCACCCGAGGTTGGAATCCTACGAGCAGTACTTC.

This clonotype was observed many times. The rearrangement links TRBV6-1 to TRBJ2-7, with D unresolved. Trimming stripped 6 bases from V and 1 base from J, with 10 bases between. Germline V gives CDR1 MNHNS, CDR2 SASEGT. CDR3 length: 13 residues. CDR3 DNA sequence: TGTGCCAGCAGAATGGGTCGGTCCTACGAGCAGTACTTC. This translates into CASRMGRSYEQYF.

The J gene is TRBJ1-2, the V gene TRBV6-1; the D is unclear. The CDR3 is 13 amino acids. Germline loops: CDR1 MNHNS, CDR2 SASEGT. Trimming pared 0 bases from V and 3 bases from J, leaving 5 bases between. The CDR3 nucleotides read TGTGCCAGCAGTGAAGCTTCCGACTATGGCTACACCTTC. Residues: CASSEASDYGYTF.

This clonotype was observed a handful of times. The rearrangement uses TRBV29-1 and TRBJ2-2; 7 bases are a match to TRBD1. Per germline, CDR1 SQVTM and CDR2 ANQGSEA. This CDR3 region has 14 residues. V lost 1 base to trimming and J lost 7 bases; unmatched junction nucleotides: 6. CDR3 region: CSVEGDSLVGELFF. CDR3 nucleotide sequence: TGCAGCGTTGAAGGGGACAGCCTTGTCGGGGAGCTGTTTTTT.

In its sample, this clonotype was seen many times. The J gene is TRBJ2-4, the V gene TRBV28; possible D gene TRBD1, 6 bases. From germline, CDR1 is MDHEN and CDR2 SYDVKM. The germline V and J ends were trimmed by 3 bases and 2 bases, with 11 bases remaining between them. This CDR3 comprises 15 residues. The CDR3 coding sequence is TGTGCCAGCAGTTTCCTTCAGGGGACCAAAAACATTCAGTACTTC. Amino acid sequence: CASSFLQGTKNIQYF.

The table lists this clonotype with a few counts. CDR3 bases: TGTGCCAGTAGTACTTCCCTGTCGACAGGGGGGACTGAAGCTTTCTTT. Translating gives CASSTSLSTGGTEAFF. The chain joins TRBV19 to TRBJ1-1, with 9 bases identical to TRBD1. The CDR3 has 16 residues. Germline loops: CDR1 LNHDA, CDR2 SQIVND (reference sequence). Unmatched junction bases numbered 11, after V lost 4 bases and J lost 5 bases.

The chain is built from TRBV18 and TRBJ1-5; D remains ambiguous. This CDR3 spans 15 amino acids. V was pared by 6 bases and J by 2 bases, with 14 bases between. The germline CDR1 and CDR2 sequences are KGHSH and LQKENI. CDR3 sequence (DNA): TGTGCCAGCTCCGGGTCCGCGGATGGCAATCAGCCCCAGCATTTT. It yields the protein CASSGSADGNQPQHF.

In its sample, this clonotype was seen many times. The CDR3 loop reads CASSFQVGSGYEQYF. The CDR3 DNA follows: TGTGCCAGCAGTTTTCAGGTCGGTAGCGGCTACGAGCAGTACTTC. The chain combines TRBV12-3 or TRBV12-4 with TRBJ2-7, with TRBD2 as a possible D gene (6 bases). V shed 3 bases and J shed 3 bases, with 15 bases lying between them. This CDR3 has 15 residues.

The chain carries TRBV19 and TRBJ2-7; TRBD1 matches 10 bases. The CDR3 contains 16 residues. J was trimmed by 0 bases and V by 7 bases; bases with no gene match: 9. Germline CDR1 and CDR2: LNHDA and SQIVND (reference sequence). CDR3 in DNA: TGTGCCAGTACCCCCGGGACAGGGGATAGCTCCTACGAGCAGTACTTC. Amino acids: CASTPGTGDSSYEQYF.

This clonotype was detected only a few times. The V call is TRBV6-5, the J call TRBJ2-7; D may be TRBD1 (6 bases). The ends were cut back, 2 bases at V and 4 bases at J, with 9 bases in the middle. Per the germline V gene, CDR1 is MNHEY and CDR2 is SVGAGI. The CDR3 covers 13 residues. CDR3 in amino acids: CASSYIGGYEQYF. CDR3 nucleotides: TGTGCCAGCAGTTACATAGGGGGATACGAGCAGTACTTC.

There are many counts of this clonotype. The chain carries TRBV12-3 or TRBV12-4 and TRBJ1-2, with 9 nucleotides matching TRBD1. The CDR3 contains 16 residues. V was clipped by 5 bases and J by 5 bases; unmatched bases: 12. The CDR3 DNA follows: TGTGCCAGCAGTGCCCCGGTGGGACAGGGTACTTATGGCTACACCTTC. Translated, it gives CASSAPVGQGTYGYTF.

This clonotype showed up just a few times. This chain links TRBV18 with TRBJ2-7; 11 positions match TRBD2. CDR1 and CDR2 from the germline V gene are KGHSH and LQKENI. The CDR3 totals 14 residues. V was pared by 6 bases and J by 6 bases, with 7 bases of the junction left unmatched. CDR3 sequence: CASSPGTSGGEQYF. The DNA for the CDR3 is TGTGCCAGCTCCCCCGGGACTAGCGGCGGCGAGCAGTACTTC.

This chain uses TRBV4-3 with TRBJ1-4; D remains ambiguous. Per germline, CDR1 LGHNA and CDR2 YSLEER. This CDR3 has 15 amino acids. V lost 0 bases, J lost 8 bases, and 13 bases lay in between. The CDR3 nucleotides read TGCGCCAGCAGCCAAGATACGGGGAGAAGGGAAAAACTGTTTTTT. It specifies CASSQDTGRREKLFF.

The chain is built from TRBV24-1 and TRBJ2-3, with 9 bases lining up with TRBD1. J lost 3 bases, V lost 4 bases, and 7 bases had no gene match. This CDR3 is 16 amino acids long. In germline, CDR1 is KGHDR, CDR2 SFDVKD. The DNA of the CDR3 is TGTGCCACCAGTGACAATACAGGGGGCTTTACAGATACGCAGTATTTT. This translates into CATSDNTGGFTDTQYF.

A few counts support this clonotype. The chain couples TRBV6-1 to TRBJ2-5, with D hard to call. CDR1 MNHNS and CDR2 SASEGT come from the germline V gene. This CDR3 region has 13 residues. The V end lost 3 bases, the J end lost 8 bases, and 13 bases lay between the germline ends. CDR3 sequence: CASSDGSGVTQYF. The CDR3 coding sequence is TGTGCCAGCAGTGACGGCAGTGGGGTTACCCAGTACTTC.

The table lists this clonotype with a few counts. CDR3: CASSYSDGGRRKTQYF. The CDR3 DNA sequence: TGTGCCAGCAGTTACTCAGACGGCGGGAGACGTAAGACCCAGTACTTC. The chain employs TRBV6-5 and TRBJ2-5; the match to TRBD2 covers 7 bases. This CDR3 has 16 amino acids. Trimming cost V 0 bases and J 6 bases; bases outside gene matches: 10. In germline, CDR1 is MNHEY, CDR2 SVGAGI.

This clonotype was recorded many times. The rearrangement joins TRBV5-1 to TRBJ2-5; D is undetermined. V lost 4 bases and J lost 2, with 6 bases in between. The CDR3 length is 12 residues. Germline assignment: CDR1 SGHRS and CDR2 YFSETQ. CDR3 DNA: TGCGCCAGCAGCAAGGATCAAGAGACCCAGTACTTC. Translated, it gives CASSKDQETQYF.

This clonotype was seen at least ten times. The V and J genes are TRBV7-3 and TRBJ2-3; 14 positions match TRBD2. J gave up 6 bases and V 2 bases, and 10 bases lay outside the gene matches. Germline V gives CDR1 SGHTA, CDR2 FQGTGA. The CDR3 spans 18 residues. CDR3 sequence reads: CASSLWERLAGGPDTQYF. The CDR3 DNA is TGTGCCAGCAGCTTATGGGAAAGACTAGCGGGGGGGCCCGATACGCAGTATTTT.

V and J are TRBV5-6 and TRBJ1-2, with D perhaps TRBD1 (5 bases). The V end was cut by 4 bases, the J end by 10 bases, with 17 bases between. The CDR3 loop spans 13 amino acids. Looked up from germline, CDR1 is SGHDT and CDR2 is YYEEEE. The DNA of the CDR3 is TGTGCCAGCAGCCCTAACAGGATTACCGTCTACACCTTC. It yields the protein CASSPNRITVYTF.

This clonotype has a count of ten or more. J is TRBJ1-5 and V is TRBV5-1; D remains ambiguous. Germline V gene lookup returns CDR1 SGHRS and CDR2 YFSETQ. The CDR3 length is 15 residues. V was clipped by 2 bases and J by 6 bases, with 15 bases between them. The CDR3 DNA reads TGCGCCAGCAGCTTACACTCCGGGTACGGTCAGCCCCAGCATTTT. It yields the protein CASSLHSGYGQPQHF.

There are many counts of this clonotype. The chain uses TRBV7-2 and TRBJ1-5; 10 bases are a match to TRBD1. From germline, CDR1 is SGHTA and CDR2 FQGNSA. This CDR3 comprises 15 residues. The junction had 4 bases not matched to a gene; V was cut back by 1 base and J by 7 bases. The CDR3 sequence is CASSLGQGAGQPQHF. CDR3 coding DNA: TGTGCCAGCAGCTTAGGACAGGGGGCAGGACAGCCCCAGCATTTT.

In this sample, this clonotype turned up a few times. The rearrangement joins TRBV15 to TRBJ2-3; TRBD2 is a possible D gene (6 bases). CDR1 is LNHNV and CDR2 is YYDKDF in the germline V gene (reference sequence). This CDR3 is built from 13 residues. Deletions cut 5 bases from V and 5 bases from J, with 11 bases between. CDR3 in amino acids: CATSDGGGDTQYF. CDR3 DNA: TGTGCCACCAGCGATGGGGGAGGAGATACGCAGTATTTT.

Details on this clonotype: This sequence may be a read error, since a much larger clone differs from it by one base. V usage is TRBV2 and J usage is TRBJ2-7, with 7 nucleotides matching TRBD1. This CDR3 is 18 amino acids long. Germline V gene data show CDR1 as SNHLY and CDR2 as FYNNEI. V lost 6 bases to trimming and J lost 0 bases; unmatched junction nucleotides: 17. CDR3 sequence (DNA): TGTGCCAGCAGAGCTATTGGTTACGGACAGGAAAACTCCTACGAGCAGTACTTC. Translation gives CASRAIGYGQENSYEQYF.

Many counts were recorded for this clonotype. The V gene is TRBV28, the J gene TRBJ2-7, with D tentatively TRBD2 (7 bases). V gave up 7 bases and J gave up 0 bases, with 16 bases separating them. The CDR3 consists of 15 residues. Germline lookup yields CDR1 MDHEN and CDR2 SYDVKM. CDR3 loop: CASKSSGGSSYEQYF. The CDR3 nucleotides read TGTGCCAGCAAGTCGTCGGGGGGCAGCTCCTACGAGCAGTACTTC.

Notes on this clonotype: A single base separates this from a much larger clone, so it may be a read error. V gene TRBV20-1 combines with J gene TRBJ2-1; 14 nucleotides match TRBD2. With 4 bases clipped from V and 4 bases from J, the junction kept 3 bases outside the gene matches. This CDR3 comprises 15 residues. CDR1 and CDR2 (germline): DFQATT, SNEGSKA (reference sequence). In nucleotides, the CDR3 is TGCAGTGCTAAGGGACTAGCGGGGGAGTACAATGAGCAGTTCTTC. It codes for CSAKGLAGEYNEQFF.

This clonotype was recorded many times. The chain joins TRBV12-3 or TRBV12-4 to TRBJ2-2, with 11 positions matching TRBD2. The CDR3 is made up of 15 amino acids. V lost 2 bases, J lost 4 bases, and 0 bases stayed unmatched. CDR3 region: CASSLLAGGTGELFF. Written as DNA, the CDR3 is TGTGCCAGCAGTTTACTAGCGGGGGGCACCGGGGAGCTGTTTTTT.